The next 19 T cell receptor beta chains were all read from a single sample in a study of T cell repertoires in cytomegalovirus infection (dated by TCRdb to between 2018 and 2021). The sequencing machine was an Illumina HiSeq 1500. The public reads were reanalyzed by TCRdb: fastp trimming at Q25, MiXCR alignment, in-frame beta chains only. Rows matching on CDR3 protein sequence are summarized as one entry with the most common DNA and genes. In all, the sample holds roughly 150,000 distinct CDR3 sequences, and about a sixth of those were seen once. The ten largest clones add up to around 19% of the sample. The sequenced material came from CD8+ T cells from PBMCs. The receptors were gathered from a human donor in good health (CMV status not recorded). Some clones in this sample may be carry-over from other donors' samples.

This clonotype was counted between two and nine times. The chain uses TRBV6-1 and TRBJ1-1; 10 nucleotides line up with TRBD1. V gave up 3 bases and J gave up 5 bases; unmatched junction bases: 9. The CDR3 consists of 16 residues. The germline gives CDR1 MNHNS, CDR2 SASEGT. The CDR3 spells CASSDTRTGGYTEAFF. In DNA, the CDR3 is TGTGCCAGCAGTGATACCCGGACAGGGGGATATACTGAAGCTTTCTTT.

This chain joins TRBV29-1 and TRBJ2-1; D gene ambiguous. The CDR3 spans 12 residues. The ends were cut back, 4 bases at V and 6 bases at J, with 10 bases in the middle. Germline CDR1 SQVTM, CDR2 ANQGSEA. CDR3 nucleotide sequence: TGCAGCGTTGTTAGAAGGTCCAATGAGCAGTTCTTC. It yields the protein CSVVRRSNEQFF.

The chain links TRBV7-6 to TRBJ2-7; possible D gene TRBD2, 5 bases. V was trimmed by 4 bases and J by 0 bases, leaving 7 bases between them. From germline, CDR1 is SGHVS and CDR2 FNYEAQ. The CDR3 covers 13 residues. CDR3 loop: CASSSLVSYEQYF. The CDR3 DNA sequence: TGTGCCAGCAGCTCACTAGTCTCCTACGAGCAGTACTTC.

This chain joins TRBV7-6 and TRBJ2-1, with D unclear. The CDR3 loop spans 14 amino acids. With 1 base removed from V and 6 bases from J, the gap between germline ends came to 10 bases. Germline CDR1 is SGHVS and CDR2 is FNYEAQ. This CDR3 reads CASSLGKGGNEQFF. CDR3 nucleotides: TGTGCCAGCAGCTTAGGCAAGGGCGGCAATGAGCAGTTCTTC.

About this clonotype: The junction departs from the called germline gene at one end, perhaps through a read error. This chain's CDR3 is CARSLPSSDGEQFF. In DNA, the CDR3 is TGTGCCCGCAGTTTGCCGTCTAGCGACGGTGAGCAGTTCTTC. V gene TRBV27 combines with J gene TRBJ2-1, with TRBD2 as a possible D gene (6 bases). CDR3 size: 14 residues. CDR1 and CDR2 (germline): MNHEY, SMNVEV (reference sequence).

This clonotype was counted a few times. This chain joins TRBV7-6 and TRBJ2-1; the D is unclear. Germline assignment: CDR1 SGHVS and CDR2 FNYEAQ. The CDR3 runs to 14 residues. Trimming took off 5 bases at V and 8 bases at J, with 16 bases between the two ends. CDR3 bases: TGTGCCAGCAGCACGACGGGCCCCTTGGATGAGCAGTTCTTC. Its translation: CASSTTGPLDEQFF. The full variable domain, in which reference TRBV7-6 and TRBJ2-1 provide the parts outside the CDR3, is GAGVSQSPRYKVTKRGQDVALRCDPISGHVSLYWYRQALGQGPEFLTYFNYEAQQDKSGLPNDRFSAERPEGSISTLTIQRTEQRDSAMYRCASSTTGPLDEQFFGPGTRLTVL.

The chain recombines TRBV7-3 with TRBJ1-1, with D perhaps TRBD1 (6 bases). The CDR3 loop spans 13 amino acids. The V and J ends lost 3 bases and 7 bases respectively, with 12 bases between them. Germline-derived CDR1 and CDR2 are SGHTA and FQGTGA. CDR3 sequence: CASSFGGHSEAFF. DNA of the CDR3: TGTGCCAGCAGCTTCGGGGGGCACAGTGAAGCTTTCTTT.

The rearrangement uses TRBV7-8 and TRBJ1-1; unclear D gene. The germline V gene encodes CDR1 SGHVS and CDR2 FQNEAQ. The CDR3 totals 14 residues. Trimming pared 5 bases from V and 6 bases from J, leaving 16 bases between. The CDR3 DNA sequence: TGTGCCAGCAGCCCGGAAGGGTGGGAGGCTGAAGCTTTCTTT. Translating it yields CASSPEGWEAEAFF.

Note on this clonotype: This likely comes from a read error, as the CDR3 has no conserved phenylalanine or tryptophan at its end. V is TRBV28 and J is TRBJ1-5; D gene ambiguous. V gave up 4 bases and J gave up 6 bases, with 4 bases separating them. Germline V CDR1 and CDR2: MDHEN, SYDVKM. This CDR3 has 11 residues. In DNA form, the CDR3 reads TGTGCCAGCAGTTCCGGTCAGCCCCAGCATGTT. This encodes CASSSGQPQHV.

The J gene is TRBJ2-2, the V gene TRBV6-5; D perhaps matches TRBD2 (6 bases). CDR3 length equals 16 residues. V gave up 2 bases and J gave up 3 bases, with 13 bases separating them. Germline CDR1 and CDR2: MNHEY and SVGAGI. CDR3 residues: CASSYSREWYTGELFF. As DNA, the CDR3 is TGTGCCAGCAGTTACAGTCGGGAGTGGTACACCGGGGAGCTGTTTTTT.

This chain joins TRBV20-1 and TRBJ2-7; no clear D gene. The CDR3 sequence is 12 residues long. Germline CDR1 and CDR2: DFQATT and SNEGSKA (reference sequence). Between the trimmed V and J ends, which lost 7 bases and 1 base, there was a span of 11 bases. The CDR3: CSVTPRSYEQYF. The CDR3 nucleotides read TGCAGTGTTACCCCCCGATCCTACGAGCAGTACTTC.

This sequence joins TRBV29-1 and TRBJ1-1; D is uncertain. Germline V CDR1 and CDR2: SQVTM, ANQGSEA. The CDR3 has 14 amino acids. V shed 4 bases and J shed 0 bases, with 12 bases lying between them. CDR3 nucleotide sequence: TGCAGCGTTGTTGCCAGGACCATGAACACTGAAGCTTTCTTT. Encoded protein: CSVVARTMNTEAFF. The full variable domain, with the rest looked up from reference TRBV29-1 and TRBJ1-1, is SAVISQKPSRDICQRGTSLTIQCQVDSQVTMMFWYRQQPGQSLTLIATANQGSEATYESGFVIDKFPISRPNLTFSTLTVSNMSPEDSSIYLCSVVARTMNTEAFFGQGTRLTVV.

This clonotype showed up many times. The V call is TRBV7-2, the J call TRBJ1-6; the D gene is possibly TRBD1 (6 bases). This CDR3 has 14 residues. The V end was cut by 6 bases, the J end by 7 bases, with 13 bases between. CDR1 is SGHTA and CDR2 is FQGNSA in the germline V gene. The DNA of the CDR3 is TGTGCCAGCAGACAAGGGGGGAGCAATTCACCCCTCCACTTT. Protein sequence: CASRQGGSNSPLHF.

This clonotype was counted a few times. This sequence joins TRBV7-2 and TRBJ2-6; unclear D gene. The CDR3 totals 19 residues. CDR1 is SGHTA and CDR2 is FQGNSA in the germline V gene. The V end was cut by 2 bases, the J end by 4 bases, with 21 bases between. The CDR3 spells CASSLRWAGLAEGANVLTF. CDR3 nucleotide sequence: TGTGCCAGCAGCTTAAGGTGGGCAGGCCTCGCAGAGGGGGCCAACGTCCTGACTTTC. The complete variable domain, with remaining parts taken from reference TRBV7-2 and TRBJ2-6, reads GAGVSQSPSNKVTEKGKDVELRCDPISGHTALYWYRQSLGQGLEFLIYFQGNSAPDKSGLPSDRFSAERTGGSVSTLTIQRTQQEDSAVYLCASSLRWAGLAEGANVLTFGAGSRLTVL.

The CDR3 region is CASSYSDHSGTEAFF. The CDR3 region has the DNA TGTGCCAGCAGTTATTCCGACCATAGTGGCACTGAAGCTTTCTTT. The rearrangement uses TRBV6-5 and TRBJ1-1; D not resolved. Germline assignment: CDR1 MNHEY and CDR2 SVGAGI. The germline V and J ends were trimmed by 3 bases and 4 bases, with 15 bases remaining between them. This CDR3 spans 15 amino acids.

This chain joins TRBV6-1 and TRBJ1-6; D remains ambiguous. CDR1 MNHNS and CDR2 SASEGT come from the germline V gene. Trimming left V 1 base short and J 7 bases short, with 14 bases between. The length of the CDR3 is 16 residues. DNA for the CDR3: TGTGCCAGCAGTGAAGAATTTAGGGTCATGAATTCACCCCTCCACTTT. This encodes CASSEEFRVMNSPLHF.

This clonotype was seen only a few times. The genes are TRBV10-3 and TRBJ2-3, with D possibly being TRBD1 (6 bases). This CDR3 region has 16 residues. The ends were cut back, 0 bases at V and 10 bases at J, with 20 bases in the middle. Germline loops: CDR1 ENHRY, CDR2 SYGVKD. The CDR3 nucleotides read TGTGCCATCAGTGAGTCCTATCAGTGGGACACGTTCGCGCAGTATTTT. It yields the protein CAISESYQWDTFAQYF.

This clonotype showed up many times. V gene TRBV7-9 combines with J gene TRBJ2-3, with TRBD1 as a possible D gene (8 bases). The CDR3 covers 14 residues. Germline V gene data show CDR1 as SEHNR and CDR2 as FQNEAQ (reference sequence). V was trimmed by 5 bases and J by 6 bases, leaving 15 bases between them. The CDR3 loop is CASSAGQGGDTQYF. The CDR3 bases are TGTGCCAGCAGCGCAGGACAGGGAGGGGATACGCAGTATTTT.

CDR3 region: CASGSSGGYEQYF. The CDR3 coding sequence is TGTGCCAGCGGGTCTAGCGGGGGATACGAGCAGTACTTC. The chain links TRBV6-8 to TRBJ2-7; the match to TRBD2 covers 10 bases. V was clipped by 8 bases and J by 4 bases; unmatched bases: 5. There are 13 residues in the CDR3. Germline lookup yields CDR1 MNHGY and CDR2 SAAAGT.